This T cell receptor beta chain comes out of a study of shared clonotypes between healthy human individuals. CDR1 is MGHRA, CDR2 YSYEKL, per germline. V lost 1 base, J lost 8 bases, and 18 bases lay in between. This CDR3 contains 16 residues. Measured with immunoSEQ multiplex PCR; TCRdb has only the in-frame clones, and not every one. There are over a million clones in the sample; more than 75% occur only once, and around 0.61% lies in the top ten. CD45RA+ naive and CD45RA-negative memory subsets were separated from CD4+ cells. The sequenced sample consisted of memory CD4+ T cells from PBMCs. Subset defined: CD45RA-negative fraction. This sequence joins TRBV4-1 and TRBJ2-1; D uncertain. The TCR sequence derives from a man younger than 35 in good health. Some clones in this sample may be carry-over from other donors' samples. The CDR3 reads CASSQVRPALVDEQFF. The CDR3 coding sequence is TGCGCCAGCAGCCAAGTCCGACCCGCTCTCGTGGATGAGCAGTTCTTC.